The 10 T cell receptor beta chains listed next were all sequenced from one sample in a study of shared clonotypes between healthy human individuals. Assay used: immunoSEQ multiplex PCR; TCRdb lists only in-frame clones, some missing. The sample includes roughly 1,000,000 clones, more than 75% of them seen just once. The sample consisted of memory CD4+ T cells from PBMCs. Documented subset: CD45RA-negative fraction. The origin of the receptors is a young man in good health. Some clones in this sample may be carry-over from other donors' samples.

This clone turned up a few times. CDR3 sequence reads: CASGRAQYNEQFF. The CDR3 DNA follows: TGTGCCAGCGGGAGGGCTCAGTACAATGAGCAGTTCTTC. This chain connects TRBV11-2 to TRBJ2-1; 7 nucleotides match TRBD2. The CDR3 runs 13 residues. The trim removed 8 bases at V and 4 bases at J, leaving 5 bases unmatched. The germline gives CDR1 SGHAT, CDR2 FQNNGV. Variable domain in full (rest from reference TRBV11-2 and TRBJ2-1): EAGVAQSPRYKIIEKRQSVAFWCNPISGHATLYWYQQILGQGPKLLIQFQNNGVVDDSQLPKDRFSAERLKGVDSTLKIQPAKLEDSAVYLCASGRAQYNEQFFGPGTRLTVL.

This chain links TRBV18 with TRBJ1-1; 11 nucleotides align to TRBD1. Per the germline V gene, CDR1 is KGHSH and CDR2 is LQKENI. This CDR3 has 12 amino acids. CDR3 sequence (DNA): TGTGCAGGACAGGGGGCAAGTACTGAAGCTTTCTTT. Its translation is CAGQGASTEAFF.

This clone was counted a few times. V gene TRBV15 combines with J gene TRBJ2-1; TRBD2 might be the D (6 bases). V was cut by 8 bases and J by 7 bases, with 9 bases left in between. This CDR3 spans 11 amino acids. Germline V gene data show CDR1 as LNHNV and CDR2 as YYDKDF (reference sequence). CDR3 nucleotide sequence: TGTGCCACCGGAGGGGCTAATGAGCAGTTCTTC. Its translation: CATGGANEQFF.

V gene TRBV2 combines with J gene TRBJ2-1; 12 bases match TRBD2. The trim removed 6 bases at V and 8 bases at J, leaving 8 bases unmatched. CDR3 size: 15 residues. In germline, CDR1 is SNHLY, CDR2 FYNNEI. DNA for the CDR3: TGTGCCAGCAGGCTCACTAGCGGGAGGTTCTATGAGCAGTTCTTC. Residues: CASRLTSGRFYEQFF.

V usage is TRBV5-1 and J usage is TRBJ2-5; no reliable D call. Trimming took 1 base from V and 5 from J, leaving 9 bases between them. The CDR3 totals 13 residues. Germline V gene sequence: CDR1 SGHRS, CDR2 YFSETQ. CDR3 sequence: CASSLLVDETQYF. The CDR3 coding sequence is TGCGCCAGCAGCTTGTTGGTTGATGAGACCCAGTACTTC.

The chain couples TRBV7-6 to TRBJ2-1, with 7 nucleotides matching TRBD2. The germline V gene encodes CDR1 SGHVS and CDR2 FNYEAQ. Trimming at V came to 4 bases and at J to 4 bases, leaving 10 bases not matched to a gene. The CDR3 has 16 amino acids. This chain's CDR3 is CASSYTSGDLYNEQFF. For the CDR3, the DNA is TGTGCCAGCAGCTACACGAGCGGGGACCTTTACAATGAGCAGTTCTTC.

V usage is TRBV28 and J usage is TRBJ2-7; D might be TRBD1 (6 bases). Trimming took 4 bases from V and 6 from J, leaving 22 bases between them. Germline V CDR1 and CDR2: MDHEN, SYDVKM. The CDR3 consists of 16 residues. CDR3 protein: CASSSGSGDRRSEQYF. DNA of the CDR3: TGTGCCAGCAGTTCAGGTTCAGGGGACCGTAGGAGCGAGCAGTACTTC.

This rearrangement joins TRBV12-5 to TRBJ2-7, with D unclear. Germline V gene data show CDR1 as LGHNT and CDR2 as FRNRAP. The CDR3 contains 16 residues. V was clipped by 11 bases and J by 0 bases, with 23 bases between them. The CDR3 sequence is CAGTTWGFRRSYEQYF. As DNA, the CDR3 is TGTGCTGGAACAACCTGGGGTTTCCGACGCTCCTACGAGCAGTACTTC.

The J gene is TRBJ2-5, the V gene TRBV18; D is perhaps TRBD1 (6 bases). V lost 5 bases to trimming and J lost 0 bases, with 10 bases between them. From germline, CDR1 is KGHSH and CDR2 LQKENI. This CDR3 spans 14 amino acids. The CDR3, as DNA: TGTGCCAGCTCAACTGGACAGTACCAAGAGACCCAGTACTTC. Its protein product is CASSTGQYQETQYF.

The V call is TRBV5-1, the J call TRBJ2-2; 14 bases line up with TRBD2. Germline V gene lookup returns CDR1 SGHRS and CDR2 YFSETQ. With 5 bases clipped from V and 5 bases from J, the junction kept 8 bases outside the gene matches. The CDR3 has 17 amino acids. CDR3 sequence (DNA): TGCGCCAGCAGGAGGGGACTAGCGGGAGTAGATACCGGGGAGCTGTTTTTT. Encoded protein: CASRRGLAGVDTGELFF.